This T cell receptor beta chain came from a study of neoadjuvant anti-PD-1 for oral cavity cancer. Study-wide results and caveats: PBMC Gini-index clonality exceeded responders' in non-responders post-nivolumab.

With 0 bases removed from V and 4 bases from J, the gap between germline ends came to 6 bases. Germline V gene lookup returns CDR1 LGHNA and CDR2 YNFKEQ. The CDR3 runs to 14 residues. A word on this clone: Its antigen is not known.

The method was immunoSEQ multiplex PCR; TCRdb's version includes in-frame clones alone and lacks a portion of them. The sample includes 9,500 to 15,000 clones, over 55% of them seen just once. As to time point: after neoadjuvant nivolumab, at surgical resection. Cohort: HPV-negative, locally advanced oral cavity squamous cell carcinoma patients. The source of this sequence is a person between 35 and 79 years old with oral cavity squamous cell carcinoma. This sequence joins TRBV4-2 and TRBJ2-2; D gene ambiguous. The specimen was PBMCs, collected after nivolumab (anti-PD-1) treatment. The CDR3 DNA reads as TGTGCCAGCAGCCAAGATATAGGCACCGGGGAGCTGTTTTTT. It yields the protein CASSQDIGTGELFF.